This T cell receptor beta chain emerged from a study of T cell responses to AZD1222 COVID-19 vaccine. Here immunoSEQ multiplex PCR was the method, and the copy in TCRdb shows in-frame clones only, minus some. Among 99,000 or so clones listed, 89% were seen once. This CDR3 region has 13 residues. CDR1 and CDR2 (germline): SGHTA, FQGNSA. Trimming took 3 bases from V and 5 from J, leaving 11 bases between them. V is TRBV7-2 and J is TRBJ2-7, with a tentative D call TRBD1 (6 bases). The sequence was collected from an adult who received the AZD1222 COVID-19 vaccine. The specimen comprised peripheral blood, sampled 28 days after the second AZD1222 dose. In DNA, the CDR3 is TGTGCCAGCAGCTTTAACAGGGTGAACGAGCAGTACTTC. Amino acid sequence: CASSFNRVNEQYF.